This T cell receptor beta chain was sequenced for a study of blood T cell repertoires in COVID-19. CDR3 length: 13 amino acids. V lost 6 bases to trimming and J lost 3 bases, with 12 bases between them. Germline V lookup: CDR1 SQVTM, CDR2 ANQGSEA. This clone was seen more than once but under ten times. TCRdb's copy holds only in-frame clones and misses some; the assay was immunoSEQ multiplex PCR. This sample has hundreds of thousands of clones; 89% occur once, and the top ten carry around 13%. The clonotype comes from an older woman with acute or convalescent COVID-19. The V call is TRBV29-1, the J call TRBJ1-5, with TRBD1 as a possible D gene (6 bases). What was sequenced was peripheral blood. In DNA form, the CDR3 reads TGCAGCGTCCGGGACAACTACAATCAGCCCCAGCATTTT. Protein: CSVRDNYNQPQHF.